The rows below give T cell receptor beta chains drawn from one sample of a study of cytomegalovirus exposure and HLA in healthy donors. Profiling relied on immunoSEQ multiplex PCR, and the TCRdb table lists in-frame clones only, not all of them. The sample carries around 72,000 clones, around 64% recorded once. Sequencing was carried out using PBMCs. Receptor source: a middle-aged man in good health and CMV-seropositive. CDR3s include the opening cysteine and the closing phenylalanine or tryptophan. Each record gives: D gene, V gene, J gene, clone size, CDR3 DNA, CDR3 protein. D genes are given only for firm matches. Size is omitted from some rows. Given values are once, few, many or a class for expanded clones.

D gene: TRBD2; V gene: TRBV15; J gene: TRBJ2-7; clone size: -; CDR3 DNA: TGTGCCACCAGCGATGGGGGGGAATACGAGCAGTACTTC; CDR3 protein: CATSDGGEYEQYF
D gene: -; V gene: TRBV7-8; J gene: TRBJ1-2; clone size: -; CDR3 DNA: TGTGCCAGCAGCGAACTCGCGGCGGAGGGCTACACCTTC; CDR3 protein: CASSELAAEGYTF
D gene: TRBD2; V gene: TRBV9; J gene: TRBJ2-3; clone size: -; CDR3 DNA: TGTGCCAGCAGCGTGAATACAGAGCCTACTAGCGGGGGGGCCGATACGCAGTATTTT; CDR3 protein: CASSVNTEPTSGGADTQYF
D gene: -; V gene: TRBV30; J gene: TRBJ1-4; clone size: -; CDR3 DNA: TGTGCCTGGATTAACCCGGGTCGAGGGGAAAAACTGTTTTTT; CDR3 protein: CAWINPGRGEKLFF
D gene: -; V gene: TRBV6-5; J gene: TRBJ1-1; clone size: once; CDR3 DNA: TGTGCCAGCAGTTTAACAGGAGTCCAGACAGCTTTCTTT; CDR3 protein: CASSLTGVQTAFF
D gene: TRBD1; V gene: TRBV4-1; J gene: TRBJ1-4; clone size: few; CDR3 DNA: TGCGCCAGCAGCCAAGCCACAGGGGGGTTTGAGAGTGAAAAACTGTTTTTT; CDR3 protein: CASSQATGGFESEKLFF
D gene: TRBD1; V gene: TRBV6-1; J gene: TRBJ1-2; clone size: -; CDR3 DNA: TGTGCCAGCAGTGAAGGTGGGGACAGGGCCAGGGGCTACACCTTC; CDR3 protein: CASSEGGDRARGYTF
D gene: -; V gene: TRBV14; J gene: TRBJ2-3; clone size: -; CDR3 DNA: TGTGCCAGCAGCCAGGGACTGTACACAGATACGCAGTATTTT; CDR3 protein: CASSQGLYTDTQYF
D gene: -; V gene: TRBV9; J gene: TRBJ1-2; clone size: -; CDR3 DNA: TGTGCCAGCAGCGACCAAACTTATGGCTACACCTTC; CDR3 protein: CASSDQTYGYTF
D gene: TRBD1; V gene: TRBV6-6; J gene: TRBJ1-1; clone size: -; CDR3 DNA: TGTGCCAGCACGGGACAGACCATGAACACTGAAGCTTTCTTT; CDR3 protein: CASTGQTMNTEAFF
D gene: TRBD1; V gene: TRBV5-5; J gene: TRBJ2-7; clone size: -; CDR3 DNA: TGTGCCAGCAGCTTCTCCGGGACAGGGTCGAACGAGCAGTACTTC; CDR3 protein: CASSFSGTGSNEQYF
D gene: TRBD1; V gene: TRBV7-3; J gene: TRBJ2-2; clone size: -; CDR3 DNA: TGTGCCAGCAGTCCGACAGGGGGCGAGGGCACCGGGGAGCTGTTTTTT; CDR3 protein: CASSPTGGEGTGELFF
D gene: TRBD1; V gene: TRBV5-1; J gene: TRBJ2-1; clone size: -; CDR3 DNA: TGCGCCAGCAGCTTGGGGGTCTGGGACAGCGACAATGAGCAGTTCTTC; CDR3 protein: CASSLGVWDSDNEQFF
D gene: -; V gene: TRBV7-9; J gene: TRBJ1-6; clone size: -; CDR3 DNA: TGTGCCAGCAGTTCACTCCAGGGGTCACCCCTCCACTTT; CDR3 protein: CASSSLQGSPLHF
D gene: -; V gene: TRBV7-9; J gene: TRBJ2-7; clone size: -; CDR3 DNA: TGTGCCAGCAGTCCCATCCTTTACAGTTACGAGCAGTACTTC; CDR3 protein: CASSPILYSYEQYF
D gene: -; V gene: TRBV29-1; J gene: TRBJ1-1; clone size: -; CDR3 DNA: TGCAGCGTGAATGCAAAGACAGGCGCGAACACTGAAGCTTTCTTT; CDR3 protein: CSVNAKTGANTEAFF
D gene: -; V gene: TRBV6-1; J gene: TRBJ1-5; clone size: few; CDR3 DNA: TGTGCCAGCATGAAGACAGACCAGCGGGGGCCCCAGCATTTT; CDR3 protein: CASMKTDQRGPQHF
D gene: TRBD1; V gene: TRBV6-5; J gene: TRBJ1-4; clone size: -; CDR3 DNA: TGTGCCAGCAGTTACTCACAGGGGGCAAGAGAAAAACTGTTTTTT; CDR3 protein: CASSYSQGAREKLFF
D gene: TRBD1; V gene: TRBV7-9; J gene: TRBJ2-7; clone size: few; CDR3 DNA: TGTTCCTGGACAGGGGAATCCTACGAGCAGTACTTC; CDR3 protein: CSWTGESYEQYF
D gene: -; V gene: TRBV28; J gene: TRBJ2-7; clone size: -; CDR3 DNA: TGTGCCAGATCGGGACACAGCTACGAGCAGTACTTC; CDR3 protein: CARSGHSYEQYF
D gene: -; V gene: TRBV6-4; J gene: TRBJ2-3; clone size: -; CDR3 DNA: TGTGCCAGCAGTGTCCAGGGCCACACAGATACGCAGTATTTT; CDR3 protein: CASSVQGHTDTQYF
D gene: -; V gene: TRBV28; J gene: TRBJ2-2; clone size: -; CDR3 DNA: TGTGCCAGCAAGGGGCATCCAGGTCGAGACACCGGGGAGCTGTTTTTT; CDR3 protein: CASKGHPGRDTGELFF
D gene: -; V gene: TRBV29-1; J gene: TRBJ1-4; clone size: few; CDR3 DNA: TGCAGCGTTGATCGAGGGTGTTGTGAAAAACTGTTTTTT; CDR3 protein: CSVDRGCCEKLFF
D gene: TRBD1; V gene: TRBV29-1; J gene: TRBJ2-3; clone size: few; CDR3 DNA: TGCAGCGTTGATAGGGGACAGGGGGCGCGAGGGCAGTATTTT; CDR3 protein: CSVDRGQGARGQYF
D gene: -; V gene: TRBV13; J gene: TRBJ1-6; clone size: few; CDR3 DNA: TGTGCCAGCAGCATAACAGATTCACCCCTCCACTTT; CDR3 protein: CASSITDSPLHF
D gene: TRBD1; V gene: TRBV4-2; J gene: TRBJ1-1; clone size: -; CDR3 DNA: TGTGCCAGCAGCCAGGGTCCCGACAGGGGGCTTGCTTTCTTT; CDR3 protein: CASSQGPDRGLAFF
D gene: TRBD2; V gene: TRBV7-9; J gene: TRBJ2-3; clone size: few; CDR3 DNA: TGTGCCAGCAGCAAGGGACTATTGGATACGCAGTATTTT; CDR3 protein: CASSKGLLDTQYF
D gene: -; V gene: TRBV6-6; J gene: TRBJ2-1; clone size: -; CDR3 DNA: TGTGCCAGCAGTTTCGTGCGGGTTGAGCAGTTCTTC; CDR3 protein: CASSFVRVEQFF
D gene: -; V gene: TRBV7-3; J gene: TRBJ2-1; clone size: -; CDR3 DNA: TGTGCCAGCAGCTTAGGAGCCAGCTCCTACAATGAGCAGTTCTTC; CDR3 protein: CASSLGASSYNEQFF
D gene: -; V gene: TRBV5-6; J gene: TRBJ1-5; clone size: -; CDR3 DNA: TGTGCCAGCAGCATCGGACATTTTTTCAATCAGCCCCAGCATTTT; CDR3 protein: CASSIGHFFNQPQHF
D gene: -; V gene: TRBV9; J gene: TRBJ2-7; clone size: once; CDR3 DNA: TGTGCCAGCAGCCCAACGGGGGGCAGTACCTCCTACGAGCAGTACTTC; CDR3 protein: CASSPTGGSTSYEQYF
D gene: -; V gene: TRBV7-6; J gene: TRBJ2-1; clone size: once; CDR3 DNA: TGTGCCAGCAGCTTAGAGCAGGGGACCTACAATGAGCAGTTCTTC; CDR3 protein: CASSLEQGTYNEQFF
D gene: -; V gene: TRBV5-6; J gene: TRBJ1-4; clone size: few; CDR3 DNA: TGTGCCAGCAGCTCTGGGCTTTTTGAAAAACTGTTTTTT; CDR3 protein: CASSSGLFEKLFF
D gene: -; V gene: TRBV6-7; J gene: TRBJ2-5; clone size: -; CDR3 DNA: TGTGCCAGCAGTTACTCTTACACCGGGGAGACCCAGTACTTC; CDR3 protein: CASSYSYTGETQYF
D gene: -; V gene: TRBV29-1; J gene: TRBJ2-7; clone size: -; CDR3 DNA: TGCAGCGCCACAACAGGGTTAGAGCAGTACTTC; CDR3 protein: CSATTGLEQYF
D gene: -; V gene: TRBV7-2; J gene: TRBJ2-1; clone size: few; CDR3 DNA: TGTGCCAGCAGCTCAGTCGCCGTCCACAATGAGCAGTTCTTC; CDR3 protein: CASSSVAVHNEQFF
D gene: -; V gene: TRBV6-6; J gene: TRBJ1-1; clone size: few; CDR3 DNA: TGTGCCAGCAGACCGCTGACAGCGAACACTGAAGCTTTCTTT; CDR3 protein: CASRPLTANTEAFF
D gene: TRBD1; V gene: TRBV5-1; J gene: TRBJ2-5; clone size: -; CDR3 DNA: TGCGCCAGCAGCCGACAGGGGACCTCCGGGGAGACCCAGTACTTC; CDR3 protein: CASSRQGTSGETQYF
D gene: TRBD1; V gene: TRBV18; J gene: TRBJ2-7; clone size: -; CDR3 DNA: TGTGCCAGCTCACCGGGACAGCTAAACGAGCAGTACTTC; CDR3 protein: CASSPGQLNEQYF
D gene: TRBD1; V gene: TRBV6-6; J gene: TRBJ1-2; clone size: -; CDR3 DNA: TGTGCCAGCAGTTACTCCACAGGGGTTGGCTACACCTTC; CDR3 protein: CASSYSTGVGYTF
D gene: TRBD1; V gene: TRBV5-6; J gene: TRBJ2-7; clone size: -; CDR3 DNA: TGTGCCAGCAGCTTCGGACAGGCCTACGAGCAGTACTTC; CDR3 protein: CASSFGQAYEQYF
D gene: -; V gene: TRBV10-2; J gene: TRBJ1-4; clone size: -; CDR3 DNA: TGCGCCAGCAGTGAGTCGACGGGAAATGAAAAACTGTTTTTT; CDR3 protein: CASSESTGNEKLFF
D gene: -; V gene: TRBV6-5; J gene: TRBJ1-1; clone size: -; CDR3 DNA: TGTGCCAGCAGTTACTCGATTTCCGGGAACACTGAAGCTTTCTTT; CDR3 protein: CASSYSISGNTEAFF
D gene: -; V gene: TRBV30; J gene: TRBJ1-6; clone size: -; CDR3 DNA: TGTGCCTGTTCGGGGTCTACCAATTCACCCCTCCACTTT; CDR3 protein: CACSGSTNSPLHF
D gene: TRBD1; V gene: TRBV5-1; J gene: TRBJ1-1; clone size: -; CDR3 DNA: TGCGCCAGCAGCCAAGGACAGGGGGCGGACACTGAAGCTTTCTTT; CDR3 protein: CASSQGQGADTEAFF
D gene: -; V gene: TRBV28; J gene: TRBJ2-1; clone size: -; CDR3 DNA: TGTGCCAGCAGTTTAAGCGACAATGAGCAGTTCTTC; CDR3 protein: CASSLSDNEQFF
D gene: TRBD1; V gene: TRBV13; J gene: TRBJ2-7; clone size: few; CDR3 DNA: TGTGCCAGCAGCCGCCGAGGGACAGGGGGCTCCCACGAGCAGTACTTC; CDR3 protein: CASSRRGTGGSHEQYF
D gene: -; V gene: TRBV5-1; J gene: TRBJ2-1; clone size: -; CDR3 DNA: TGCGCCAGCAGTAAGGGACAAAACAATGAGCAGTTCTTC; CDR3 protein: CASSKGQNNEQFF
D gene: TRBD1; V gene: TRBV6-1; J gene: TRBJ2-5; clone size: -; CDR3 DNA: TGTGCCAGCATCCGAGGACAGGTACTAAGGGAGACCCAGTACTTC; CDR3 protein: CASIRGQVLRETQYF